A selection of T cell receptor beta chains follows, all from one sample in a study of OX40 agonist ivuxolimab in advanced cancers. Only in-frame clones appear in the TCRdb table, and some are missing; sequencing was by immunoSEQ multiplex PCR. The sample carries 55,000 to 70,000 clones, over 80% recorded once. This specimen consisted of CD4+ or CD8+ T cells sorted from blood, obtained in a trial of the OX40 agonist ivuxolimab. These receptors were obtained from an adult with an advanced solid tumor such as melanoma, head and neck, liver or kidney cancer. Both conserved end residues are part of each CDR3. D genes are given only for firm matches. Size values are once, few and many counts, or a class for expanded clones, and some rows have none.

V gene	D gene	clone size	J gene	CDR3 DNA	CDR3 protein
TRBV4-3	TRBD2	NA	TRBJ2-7	TGCGCCAGCAGCCAGGACGCGGGAGGCCACTACGAGCAGTACTTC	CASSQDAGGHYEQYF
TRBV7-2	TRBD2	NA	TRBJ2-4	TGTGCCAGCAGCCCCGGGGGGGACAAAAACATTCAGTACTTC	CASSPGGDKNIQYF
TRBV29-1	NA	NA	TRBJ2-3	TGCAGCGTTGAACGAACAACTCCGGATACGCAGTATTTT	CSVERTTPDTQYF
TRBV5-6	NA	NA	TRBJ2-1	TGTGCCAGCAGCTTTGGAGTGGGCAATGAGCAGTTCTTC	CASSFGVGNEQFF
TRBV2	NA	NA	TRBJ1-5	TGTGCCAGCAGTGAAGGCGATTATAGCAATCAGCCCCAGCATTTT	CASSEGDYSNQPQHF
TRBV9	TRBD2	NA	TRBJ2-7	TGTGCCAGCAGCCCTCATGATAGCGGGCACTACGAGCAGTACTTC	CASSPHDSGHYEQYF
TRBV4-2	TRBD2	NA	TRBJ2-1	TGTGCCAGCAGCCAATTCGGCGGGGGGGAAGGTGAGCAGTTCTTC	CASSQFGGGEGEQFF
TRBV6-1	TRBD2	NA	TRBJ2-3	TGTGCCAGCAGGGGACTAGCGGCTAGCACAGATACGCAGTATTTT	CASRGLAASTDTQYF
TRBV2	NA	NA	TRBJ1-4	TGTGCCAGCAGGCAATACACCGCAACTAATGAAAAACTGTTTTTT	CASRQYTATNEKLFF
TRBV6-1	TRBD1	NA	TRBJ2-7	TGTGCCAGCAGTATAGGACAGGGTGAGACCGAGCAGTACTTC	CASSIGQGETEQYF
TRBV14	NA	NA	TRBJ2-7	TGTGCCAGCAGCGGCCGCGAGGGTAGCGCGAACCCCTACGAGCAGTACTTC	CASSGREGSANPYEQYF
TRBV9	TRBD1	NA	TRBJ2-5	TGTGCCAGCGGGACAGGGGTTTTGGAGACCCAGTACTTC	CASGTGVLETQYF
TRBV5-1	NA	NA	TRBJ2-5	TGCGCCAGCAGCTTGGTAGGGACGCGCCAAGAGACCCAGTACTTC	CASSLVGTRQETQYF
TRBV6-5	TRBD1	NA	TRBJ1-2	TGTGCCAGCAGTTACTCGGGACAGACTCCCTACACCTTC	CASSYSGQTPYTF
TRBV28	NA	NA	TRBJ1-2	TGTGCCAGCAGTTTAAACTATGGCTACACCTTC	CASSLNYGYTF
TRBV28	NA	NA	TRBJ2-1	TGTGCCAGCAGCTCCACCGGGACGGGCAAGAATGAGCAGTTCTTC	CASSSTGTGKNEQFF
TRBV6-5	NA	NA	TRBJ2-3	TGTGCCAGCAGTTCATCTTTGCGGGTGGATGGGGATACGCAGTATTTT	CASSSSLRVDGDTQYF
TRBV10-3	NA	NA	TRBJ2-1	TGTGCCATCAGTGCCTCTAGGAATGAGCAGTTCTTC	CAISASRNEQFF
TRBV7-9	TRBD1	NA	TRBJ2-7	TGTGCCAGCAGCTTAGCGACAGGGTCCTACGAGCAGTACTTC	CASSLATGSYEQYF
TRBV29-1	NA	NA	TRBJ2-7	TGCAGCGTTATCGTCGCCGAGCAGTACTTC	CSVIVAEQYF
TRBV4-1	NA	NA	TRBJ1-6	TGCGCCAGCAGCCAAGATTACGCCGGAAATTCACCCCTCCACTTT	CASSQDYAGNSPLHF
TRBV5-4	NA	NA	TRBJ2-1	TGTGCCAGCAGCGGGACGGATAACAATGAGCAGTTCTTC	CASSGTDNNEQFF
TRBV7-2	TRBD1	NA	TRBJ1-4	TGTGCCAGCAGCGCGGACAGGACCGATGAAAAACTGTTTTTT	CASSADRTDEKLFF
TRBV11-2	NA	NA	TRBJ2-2	TGTGCCAGCAGCTTAGGATCCTCAGCGGAGATGAACACCGGGGAGCTGTTTTTT	CASSLGSSAEMNTGELFF
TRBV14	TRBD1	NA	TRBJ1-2	TGTGCCAGCAGCCAAGCTGGGACAGGGGGTGGTGGCTACACCTTC	CASSQAGTGGGGYTF
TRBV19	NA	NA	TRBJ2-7	TGTGCCAGTAGCCGGACGGATGAGACCTACGAGCAGTACTTC	CASSRTDETYEQYF
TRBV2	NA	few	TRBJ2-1	TGTGCCAGCAGGCGGTGGGGTGACAATGAGCAGTTCTTC	CASRRWGDNEQFF
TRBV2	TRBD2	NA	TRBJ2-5	TGTGCCAGCAGAAGGGAGGGCCGAGAGACCCAGTACTTC	CASRREGRETQYF
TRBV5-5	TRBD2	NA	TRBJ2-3	TGTGCCAGCAGCTTGGTGGGAAATCTAGCGGTTAGCACAGATACGCAGTATTTT	CASSLVGNLAVSTDTQYF